The present T cell receptor beta chain was sequenced within a study of CD8 T cells in ankylosing spondylitis. Trimming shortened V by 3 bases and J by 3 bases, and 11 bases separated the two germline ends. Per the germline V gene, CDR1 is SEHNR and CDR2 is FQNEAQ (reference sequence). The CDR3 length is 14 residues. Study results and limitations: The authors reported significant enrichment of disease-linked clones in matched ankylosing spondylitis synovial fluid. Some motif variants were previously reported in reactive arthritis synovial fluid and blood. There was a TCR beta motif, made of roughly eight highly homologous variants, that appeared characteristic of ankylosing spondylitis blood.

The authors made TCR beta libraries by quantitative 5'-RACE with molecular barcodes. TCRdb reprocessed the 5' RACE reads via MiXCR and lists one record per CDR3 protein. The table has hundreds of thousands of distinct CDR3 sequences, approximately 26% seen once. Of note for this clonotype: Antigen unknown.

The sequence was obtained from a male donor with ankylosing spondylitis. The specimen was blood, either unsorted or a sorted T cell fraction (not recorded which). The V and J genes are TRBV7-9 and TRBJ1-2; D perhaps matches TRBD1 (5 bases). The CDR3 is CASSFPGLDYGYTF. In DNA, the CDR3 is TGTGCCAGCAGCTTCCCGGGGCTCGACTATGGCTACACCTTC. Looking up the rest from reference TRBV7-9 and TRBJ1-2 gives the full variable domain: DTGVSQNPRHKITKRGQNVTFRCDPISEHNRLYWYRQTLGQGPEFLTYFQNEAQLEKSRLLSDRFSAERPKGSFSTLEIQRTEQGDSAMYLCASSFPGLDYGYTFGSGTRLTVV.